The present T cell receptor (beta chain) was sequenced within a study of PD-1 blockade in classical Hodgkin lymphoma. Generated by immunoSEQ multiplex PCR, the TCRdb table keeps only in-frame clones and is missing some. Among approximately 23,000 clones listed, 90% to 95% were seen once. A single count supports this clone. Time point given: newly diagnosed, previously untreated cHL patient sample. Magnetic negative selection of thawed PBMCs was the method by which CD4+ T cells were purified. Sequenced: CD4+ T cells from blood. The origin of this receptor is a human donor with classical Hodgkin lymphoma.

This chain's CDR3 is CATSRDRSGTREYF. The DNA for the CDR3 is TGTGCCACCAGCAGAGATAGGAGCGGGACCCGAGAGTACTTC. V gene TRBV15 combines with J gene TRBJ2-4; 7 bases fit TRBD2. Germline V gives CDR1 LNHNV, CDR2 YYDKDF (reference sequence). This CDR3 comprises 14 residues. The V segment lost 0 bases and the J segment 14 bases; nucleotides outside the gene matches: 10.